These 22 T cell receptor beta chains were sequenced from one sample in a study of T cell responses to AZD1222 COVID-19 vaccine (TCRdb year 2021). Read against the paper, the sample's time point label means: baseline before first vaccination. The treatment or condition label corresponds to: meningococcal conjugate vaccine given as trial control. Libraries were made using the immunoSEQ multiplex PCR assay. Entries here come from immuneACCESS through TCRdb and include only in-frame sequences with V and J called. Some clones fail to appear in such tables; in the studies checked, an unresolved V gene covers under half of the shortfall, and the cause of the remainder is unknown. The sample includes 200,000 to 250,000 clones, with about 92% observed a single time. Together, the top ten hold less than 1.2% of the sample. The specimen comprised peripheral blood, sampled on day 0 of MenACWY control vaccination. These receptors were collected from an adult in good health.

The chain employs TRBV12-5 and TRBJ1-1, with 7 bases lining up with TRBD1. Germline-derived CDR1 and CDR2 are LGHNT and FRNRAP. The CDR3 has 16 amino acids. The V gene end was trimmed by 3 bases and the J gene end by 1 base; junction bases not matched to a gene: 8. CDR3 loop: CASGFGGGPSNTEAFF. The CDR3 DNA reads as TGTGCTAGTGGTTTTGGAGGGGGCCCTTCGAACACTGAAGCTTTCTTT.

This clone came up a few times. V usage is TRBV10-1 and J usage is TRBJ1-2; D possibly corresponds to TRBD1 (6 bases). Germline loops: CDR1 WNHNN, CDR2 SYGVQD (reference sequence). V dropped 5 bases and J dropped 6 bases, with 13 bases sitting between them. The CDR3 extends over 13 amino acids. The CDR3, as DNA: TGCGCCAGCAGTCCGGACAGATTTAATGGCTACACCTTC. This translates into CASSPDRFNGYTF.

The genes are TRBV6-5 and TRBJ1-5; no firm D call. Germline V gene lookup returns CDR1 MNHEY and CDR2 SVGAGI. This CDR3 spans 15 amino acids. V lost 10 bases to trimming and J lost 3 bases, with 19 bases between them. The CDR3 bases are TGTGCCACCCGAAGCCCTGGTGGAAACAATCAGCCCCAGCATTTT. This translates into CATRSPGGNNQPQHF.

The rearrangement links TRBV18 to TRBJ2-7; D uncertain. Germline lookup yields CDR1 KGHSH and CDR2 LQKENI. This CDR3 is 14 amino acids long. V lost 2 bases and J lost 3, with 11 bases in between. The CDR3 region is CASSPAAASYEQYF. The CDR3 DNA follows: TGTGCCAGCTCACCAGCCGCAGCGAGCTACGAGCAGTACTTC.

The rearrangement links TRBV18 to TRBJ2-2, with 14 bases identical to TRBD2. The CDR3 has 16 amino acids. The junction had 3 bases not matched to a gene; V was cut back by 3 bases and J by 6 bases. Germline CDR1 and CDR2: KGHSH and LQKENI. The CDR3 sequence is CASSPTTSGGAGELFF. The DNA for the CDR3 is TGTGCCAGCTCACCGACGACTAGCGGGGGGGCCGGGGAGCTGTTTTTT.

The V call is TRBV2, the J call TRBJ1-2; the D gene is possibly TRBD1 (5 bases). CDR1 SNHLY and CDR2 FYNNEI come from the germline V gene. The CDR3 contains 14 residues. Trimming stripped 1 base from V and 4 bases from J, with 10 bases between. Written as DNA, the CDR3 is TGTGCCAGCAGTGAAGGGGCAGGGCCCTATGGCTACACCTTC. Residues: CASSEGAGPYGYTF.

This chain joins TRBV6-6 and TRBJ1-4; the match to TRBD1 covers 9 bases. From germline, CDR1 is MNHNY and CDR2 SVGAGI (reference sequence). The CDR3 totals 19 residues. J gave up 2 bases and V 5 bases, and 15 bases lay outside the gene matches. The CDR3 region has the DNA TGTGCCAGCAGTCCCCTCGGACAGGGGATATTAGGCACTAATGAAAAACTGTTTTTT. Amino acid sequence: CASSPLGQGILGTNEKLFF.

As to this clone: At the DNA level, this CDR3 is encoded by other sequences in the same sample as well. V usage is TRBV28 and J usage is TRBJ1-2, with 7 bases fitting TRBD1. Germline-derived CDR1 and CDR2 are MDHEN and SYDVKM. There are 13 residues in the CDR3. V lost 3 bases to trimming and J lost 4 bases; unmatched junction nucleotides: 2. CDR3 nucleotide sequence: TGTGCCAGCAGTTTTCGACAGGGCTATGGCTACACCTTC. Protein sequence: CASSFRQGYGYTF.

The chain links TRBV28 to TRBJ1-5, with D uncertain. The CDR3 covers 16 residues. Germline V gene sequence: CDR1 MDHEN, CDR2 SYDVKM. V lost 9 bases to trimming and J lost 1 base, with 19 bases between them. CDR3 sequence: CARPKEEGCSNQPQHF. The CDR3, as DNA: TGTGCCAGACCTAAAGAGGAGGGATGCAGCAATCAGCCCCAGCATTTT. The full variable domain, rest sourced from reference TRBV28 and TRBJ1-5, is DVKVTQSSRYLVKRTGEKVFLECVQDMDHENMFWYRQDPGLGLRLIYFSYDVKMKEKGDIPEGYSVSREKKERFSLILESASTNQTSMYLCARPKEEGCSNQPQHFGDGTRLSIL.

The chain carries TRBV7-9 and TRBJ1-1; D unclear. CDR1 SEHNR and CDR2 FQNEAQ come from the germline V gene (reference sequence). The length of the CDR3 is 15 residues. Trimming removed 8 bases from V and 3 bases from J, with 19 bases in between. CDR3 DNA sequence: TGTGCCAGCGCACCCATGCGGGATTTTTACACTGAAGCTTTCTTT. It yields the protein CASAPMRDFYTEAFF.

The V call is TRBV2, the J call TRBJ1-1, with D hard to call. Trimming shortened V by 2 bases and J by 1 base, and 5 bases separated the two germline ends. The CDR3 loop spans 13 amino acids. CDR1 is SNHLY and CDR2 is FYNNEI in the germline V gene. The CDR3, as DNA: TGTGCCAGCAGTGAAAAGCCGAACACTGAAGCTTTCTTT. Protein product: CASSEKPNTEAFF.

The chain couples TRBV27 to TRBJ2-5, with no clear D. In germline, CDR1 is MNHEY, CDR2 SMNVEV (reference sequence). V lost 3 bases and J lost 0, with 2 bases in between. The CDR3 extends over 12 amino acids. CDR3: CASSLNQETQYF. The CDR3 DNA follows: TGTGCCAGCAGTTTGAACCAAGAGACCCAGTACTTC.

This sequence joins TRBV6-5 and TRBJ1-3; D remains ambiguous. The CDR3 has 15 residues. Between the trimmed V and J ends, which lost 2 bases and 4 bases, there was a span of 12 bases. Germline CDR1 MNHEY, CDR2 SVGAGI. Written as DNA, the CDR3 is TGTGCCAGCAGTTACCTGGGCGGCGGCGGAAACACCATATATTTT. Translated, it gives CASSYLGGGGNTIYF.

The V call is TRBV29-1, the J call TRBJ1-1; 7 bases fit TRBD1. This CDR3 is 13 amino acids long. Trimming cost V 7 bases and J 2 bases; bases outside gene matches: 7. The germline gives CDR1 SQVTM, CDR2 ANQGSEA. The CDR3 here is CSGTGALNTEAFF. The CDR3 DNA follows: TGCAGCGGAACAGGGGCCCTAAACACTGAAGCTTTCTTT.

This sequence joins TRBV18 and TRBJ1-4, with a tentative D call TRBD1 (6 bases). The V gene lost 4 bases and the J gene lost 4 bases, with 13 bases spanning the gap. Germline CDR1 reads KGHSH; CDR2 reads LQKENI. The CDR3 loop spans 15 amino acids. The CDR3 loop is CASSLQGPLNEKLFF. The CDR3 DNA reads TGTGCCAGCTCACTGCAGGGGCCCCTTAATGAAAAACTGTTTTTT.

The genes are TRBV27 and TRBJ1-2; the D is unclear. The germline V and J ends were trimmed by 2 bases and 3 bases, with 13 bases remaining between them. The CDR3 runs 15 residues. In germline, CDR1 is MNHEY, CDR2 SMNVEV (reference sequence). DNA for the CDR3: TGTGCCAGCAGTTTAAACTTTCTCGGGGACTATGGCTACACCTTC. It codes for CASSLNFLGDYGYTF.

This rearrangement joins TRBV7-6 to TRBJ1-5, with 7 bases aligning to TRBD1. Germline-derived CDR1 and CDR2 are SGHVS and FNYEAQ. The CDR3 is made up of 15 amino acids. The V and J ends lost 5 bases and 6 bases, in that order; junction bases with no gene match: 10. Here the CDR3 reads CASSPRTGGGQPQHF. The CDR3 DNA is TGTGCCAGCAGCCCCCGGACAGGTGGAGGTCAGCCCCAGCATTTT.

This CDR3 reads CATGRSYNEQFF. Here the CDR3 DNA reads TGCGCCACCGGACGCTCCTACAATGAGCAGTTCTTC. This sequence joins TRBV10-1 and TRBJ2-1, with unresolved D. Trimming stripped 10 bases from V and 0 bases from J, with 7 bases between. Germline lookup yields CDR1 WNHNN and CDR2 SYGVQD (reference sequence). CDR3 length: 12 amino acids.

The chain recombines TRBV5-1 with TRBJ2-3, with 7 positions matching TRBD1. There are 15 residues in the CDR3. Germline CDR1 and CDR2: SGHRS and YFSETQ. V lost 4 bases and J lost 2; bases outside the gene matches: 7. The DNA of the CDR3 is TGCGCCAGCAGCGGGGGACAGCCCCTCACAGATACGCAGTATTTT. This translates into CASSGGQPLTDTQYF.

The genes are TRBV2 and TRBJ1-1, with D hard to call. Trimming removed 6 bases from V and 1 base from J, with 15 bases in between. This CDR3 region has 15 residues. CDR1 and CDR2 from the germline V gene are SNHLY and FYNNEI. The CDR3 is CASRTLVTGNTEAFF. CDR3 in DNA: TGTGCCAGCAGAACGCTAGTAACGGGGAACACTGAAGCTTTCTTT.

CDR3 amino acids: CASSSSYNSPLHF. CDR3 coding DNA: TGTGCCAGCAGTAGCTCCTATAATTCACCCCTCCACTTT. V is TRBV27 and J is TRBJ1-6, with no clear D. V lost 5 bases and J 0 bases, leaving 2 bases between the germline ends. This CDR3 has 13 residues. Germline V gene lookup returns CDR1 MNHEY and CDR2 SMNVEV (reference sequence).

Here the CDR3 DNA reads TGTGCCAGCAGCTGGCTTTATGGGACAGGAAACACCGGGGAGCTGTTTTTT. Translated: CASSWLYGTGNTGELFF. The chain carries TRBV5-8 and TRBJ2-2; 8 bases fit TRBD1. This CDR3 has 17 amino acids. Germline CDR1 and CDR2: SGHTS and YDEGEE. V lost 3 bases, J lost 2 bases, and 9 bases stayed unmatched. The complete variable domain, with remaining parts taken from reference TRBV5-8 and TRBJ2-2, reads EAGVTQSPTHLIKTRGQQATLRCSPISGHTSVYWYQQALGLGLQFLLWYDEGEERNRGNFPPRFSGRQFPNYSSELNVNALELEDSALYLCASSWLYGTGNTGELFFGEGSRLTVL.